Each of the 2 T cell receptor beta chains below was sequenced from the same sample in a study of T cells expressing NK-cell markers. With the 5' RACE reads reprocessed, TCRdb shows one record per CDR3 protein and no DNA. The listing contains about 150,000 distinct CDR3 sequences. Sequences were obtained from blood T cells: a sorted CD56 or NKG2C T cell subset, CD4+ or CD8+ T cells, or bulk PBMC T cells (not recorded which). The receptor set was obtained from a woman aged 50 to 60 in good health.

The genes are TRBV9 and TRBJ2-7; the TRBD2 assignment by TCRdb is unverifiable without DNA. Germline V CDR1 and CDR2: SGDLS, YYNGEE. CDR3 length: 14 amino acids. The CDR3 sequence: CASSVEGSGYEQYF. Full variable domain (outside the CDR3, taken from reference TRBV9 and TRBJ2-7): DSGVTQTPKHLITATGQRVTLRCSPRSGDLSVYWYQQSLDQGLQFLIQYYNGEERAKGNILERFSAQQFPDLHSELNLSSLELGDSALYFCASSVEGSGYEQYFGPGTRLTVT.

The V call is TRBV14, the J call TRBJ2-1; TCRdb selects TRBD1, and the lack of DNA leaves this call unchecked. This CDR3 comprises 16 residues. The germline gives CDR1 SGHDN, CDR2 FVKESK. CDR3: CASSHRAAENYNEQFF. Together with reference TRBV14 and TRBJ2-1, the CDR3 gives the full variable domain: EAGVTQFPSHSVIEKGQTVTLRCDPISGHDNLYWYRRVMGKEIKFLLHFVKESKQDESGMPNNRFLAERTGGTYSTLKVQPAELEDSGVYFCASSHRAAENYNEQFFGPGTRLTVL.